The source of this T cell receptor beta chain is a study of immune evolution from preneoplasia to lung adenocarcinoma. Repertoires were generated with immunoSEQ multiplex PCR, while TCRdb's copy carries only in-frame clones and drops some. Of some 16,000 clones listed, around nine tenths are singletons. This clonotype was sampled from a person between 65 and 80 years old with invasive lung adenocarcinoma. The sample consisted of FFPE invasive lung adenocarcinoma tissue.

CDR3 in amino acids: CASSRRTGIGTEAFF. CDR3 nucleotide sequence: TGTGCCAGTAGTAGGCGGACAGGGATCGGCACTGAAGCTTTCTTT. The chain uses TRBV19 and TRBJ1-1; 8 nucleotides line up with TRBD1. The CDR3 contains 15 residues. Trimming at V came to 4 bases and at J to 4 bases, leaving 8 bases not matched to a gene. The germline CDR1 and CDR2 sequences are LNHDA and SQIVND (reference sequence).